Following are 25 T cell receptor beta chains from one sample sequenced in a study of blood T cells in healthy people across ages. Sample-barcoded 5' priming and a J-beta primer mix drove a second PCR of roughly 6 to 12 cycles. Each CDR3 protein is one row after TCRdb ran MiXCR on the 5' RACE reads. The data show over a million distinct CDR3 sequences, 59% seen once. What was sequenced was blood. The receptors stem from a man aged 18 to 30 in good health.

On this clonotype itself: One junction end does not reproduce the germline sequence, and a read error may be involved. V usage is TRBV5-1 and J usage is TRBJ2-1, with no clear D. CDR1 SGHRS and CDR2 YFSETQ come from the germline V gene. The CDR3 contains 13 residues. In DNA, the CDR3 is TGCGCCAGCAGGTTGGAATCCTACAATGAGCAGTTCTTC. Protein: CASRLESYNEQFF.

This chain links TRBV28 with TRBJ1-6; tentatively, D is TRBD1 (6 bases). Germline CDR1 MDHEN, CDR2 SYDVKM. The length of the CDR3 is 13 residues. V lost 9 bases, J lost 6 bases, and 12 bases lay in between. The CDR3 DNA is TGTGCCAGTAGCATAGGGGGTAATTCACCCCTCCACTTT. Its translation: CASSIGGNSPLHF.

Only one count was recorded for this clonotype. The chain recombines TRBV7-8 with TRBJ2-2; 8 bases line up with TRBD1. The CDR3 has 15 amino acids. The V gene's germline CDR1 is SGHVS and CDR2 FQNEAQ. J lost 6 bases, V lost 5 bases, and 8 bases had no gene match. As DNA, the CDR3 is TGTGCCAGCAGCCGCCACCCGGACAGGGCCGGGGAGCTGTTTTTT. Translation gives CASSRHPDRAGELFF.

With respect to this clonotype: Germline and junction disagree at one end, which may indicate a read error. The rearrangement joins TRBV2 to TRBJ2-7; 7 bases map to TRBD2. The CDR3 totals 12 residues. From germline, CDR1 is SNHLY and CDR2 FYNNEI. CDR3 bases: TGTACCAGGCGGGACTATGTGGACGAGCAGTACTTC. As protein: CTRRDYVDEQYF.

This clonotype has only a few counts. This chain connects TRBV18 to TRBJ2-1, with D hard to call. V lost 6 bases and J 0 bases, leaving 12 bases between the germline ends. Germline V gene sequence: CDR1 KGHSH, CDR2 LQKENI. The CDR3 spans 15 residues. The CDR3 coding sequence is TGTGCCAGCTCCAAACAACACCTCTCCTACAATGAGCAGTTCTTC. Its protein product is CASSKQHLSYNEQFF.

DNA of the CDR3: TGTGCCAGCAGTGTGCCGGGCTACAATGAGCAGTTCTTC. As protein: CASSVPGYNEQFF. The V call is TRBV6-2 or TRBV6-3, the J call TRBJ2-1, with D unresolved. The CDR3 sequence is 13 residues long. V was clipped by 5 bases and J by 3 bases, with 8 bases between them. The germline V gene has CDR1 MNHEY and CDR2 SVGEGT.

The chain carries TRBV29-1 and TRBJ2-7, with a possible D match to TRBD1 (6 bases). The germline V gene has CDR1 SQVTM and CDR2 ANQGSEA. V was pared by 7 bases and J by 2 bases, with 21 bases between. CDR3 length equals 15 residues. Here the CDR3 DNA reads TGCAGCGCCCCCCCCCAGGGGCCGTTGACCTACGAGCAGTACTTC. This sequence encodes CSAPPQGPLTYEQYF.

This clonotype has more than one count but fewer than ten. The chain combines TRBV29-1 with TRBJ2-7, with D maybe TRBD1 (6 bases). This CDR3 has 13 residues. Germline V gene lookup returns CDR1 SQVTM and CDR2 ANQGSEA. The V and J ends lost 6 bases and 2 bases respectively, with 14 bases between them. As DNA, the CDR3 is TGCAGCGTGTCACAGGGCTCAACCTACGAGCAGTACTTC. It encodes CSVSQGSTYEQYF.

The CDR3, as DNA: TGCAGCATCTACAGGGATAGTAGGAACACTGAAGCTTTCTTT. It specifies CSIYRDSRNTEAFF. The V call is TRBV29-1, the J call TRBJ1-1, with D perhaps TRBD1 (6 bases). The V gene lost 8 bases and the J gene lost 1 base, with 17 bases spanning the gap. Germline CDR1 reads SQVTM; CDR2 reads ANQGSEA. The CDR3 is 14 amino acids.

The rearrangement links TRBV20-1 to TRBJ2-1; D perhaps matches TRBD1 (7 bases). Germline V CDR1 and CDR2: DFQATT, SNEGSKA (reference sequence). This CDR3 comprises 15 residues. V lost 0 bases and J 2 bases, leaving 11 bases between the germline ends. CDR3 coding DNA: TGCAGTGCTAGAGATCAGGGGGGCCCCTACAATGAGCAGTTCTTC. This gives the protein CSARDQGGPYNEQFF.

This clonotype has only a few counts. The gene calls are TRBV15 and TRBJ1-4; unclear D gene. Germline loops: CDR1 LNHNV, CDR2 YYDKDF (reference sequence). The CDR3 spans 15 residues. Trimming pared 0 bases from V and 0 bases from J, leaving 5 bases between. In DNA form, the CDR3 reads TGTGCCACCAGCAGAGATGGTACAACTAATGAAAAACTGTTTTTT. Amino acid sequence: CATSRDGTTNEKLFF.

The CDR3 bases are TGTGCCAGCAGCCCCATGGGGGGGACCATTAATTCACCCCTCCACTTT. Its translation is CASSPMGGTINSPLHF. V gene TRBV7-2 combines with J gene TRBJ1-6; D is perhaps TRBD1 (5 bases). V lost 5 bases to trimming and J lost 6 bases, with 17 bases between them. Germline V gene sequence: CDR1 SGHTA, CDR2 FQGNSA. CDR3 size: 16 residues.

The rearrangement links TRBV4-1 to TRBJ2-4; D might be TRBD1 or TRBD2, each matching 5 bases. The better agreement between TRBJ2-7 and the DNA end casts doubt on the J call. Germline loops: CDR1 MGHRA, CDR2 YSYEKL. CDR3 length: 17 residues. This CDR3 is CASSLDGAGWPSYEQYF. The CDR3 nucleotides read TGCGCCAGCAGCCTTGACGGGGCGGGTTGGCCATCCTACGAGCAGTACTTC.

CDR3 DNA sequence: TGCAGCGTCATGGGCCAGGACTGGAACACTGAAGCTTTCTTT. Protein: CSVMGQDWNTEAFF. This chain connects TRBV29-1 to TRBJ1-1; unclear D gene. The V gene's germline CDR1 is SQVTM and CDR2 ANQGSEA. The CDR3 spans 14 residues. The V and J ends lost 6 bases and 1 base respectively, with 15 bases between them.

This clonotype occurred a few times. The V gene is TRBV20-1, the J gene TRBJ2-7; tentatively, D is TRBD1 (6 bases). The CDR3 spans 14 residues. The germline V gene encodes CDR1 DFQATT and CDR2 SNEGSKA (reference sequence). V lost 7 bases to trimming and J lost 4 bases, with 20 bases between them. The CDR3: CSVTQDRRYYEQYF. The CDR3 DNA reads as TGCAGTGTCACCCAAGACAGGCGGTATTACGAGCAGTACTTC.

The genes are TRBV27 and TRBJ2-1, with D tentatively TRBD2 (5 bases). The V end lost 6 bases, the J end lost 4 bases, and 16 bases lay between the germline ends. CDR1 and CDR2 from the germline V gene are MNHEY and SMNVEV (reference sequence). The CDR3 spans 15 residues. CDR3 nucleotide sequence: TGTGCCAGCAGCCCGGACCTAAGAGGGTACAATGAGCAGTTCTTC. It specifies CASSPDLRGYNEQFF.

This clonotype has just a few counts. CDR3 sequence (DNA): TGTGCCAGCAGGGGGACAGGGGTGCTTGAGACCCAGTACTTC. It yields the protein CASRGTGVLETQYF. The chain combines TRBV6-6 with TRBJ2-5; 10 nucleotides align to TRBD1. CDR1 MNHNY and CDR2 SVGAGI come from the germline V gene (reference sequence). CDR3 length: 14 residues. J lost 5 bases, V lost 6 bases, and 6 bases had no gene match.

This chain joins TRBV4-3 and TRBJ1-2; D call uncertain. CDR1 is LGHNA and CDR2 is YSLEER in the germline V gene. There are 15 residues in the CDR3. Trimming removed 0 bases at V and 0 bases at J, with 8 bases between. The CDR3 DNA is TGCGCCAGCAGCCAAGATCCGAGAGCTAACTATGGCTACACCTTC. It specifies CASSQDPRANYGYTF.

The chain combines TRBV19 with TRBJ2-6; maybe TRBD1 (5 bases). V was cut by 2 bases and J by 4 bases, with 9 bases left in between. Germline CDR1 reads LNHDA; CDR2 reads SQIVND (reference sequence). The CDR3 length is 15 residues. CDR3 sequence: CASSISPGGANVLTF. The DNA of the CDR3 is TGTGCCAGTAGTATAAGTCCAGGGGGGGCCAACGTCCTGACTTTC.

A word on this clonotype: It may be a read error: a sequence one base away is much more abundant. The V gene is TRBV29-1, the J gene TRBJ2-3; 12 bases align to TRBD2. The CDR3 sequence is 16 residues long. Per germline, CDR1 SQVTM and CDR2 ANQGSEA. The DNA of the CDR3 is TGCAGCGTTGAAGTGGCTAGCGGGGGGGTCACAGATGCGCAGTATTTT. Amino acids: CSVEVASGGVTDAQYF.

The chain is built from TRBV27 and TRBJ1-6; tentative D call: TRBD1 (5 bases). Per germline, CDR1 MNHEY and CDR2 SMNVEV (reference sequence). Trimming left V 6 bases short and J 6 bases short, with 15 bases between. This CDR3 has 15 residues. In nucleotides, the CDR3 is TGTGCCAGCAGCCTAACGTATCAGGGTAATTCACCCCTCCACTTT. Amino acids: CASSLTYQGNSPLHF.

The chain employs TRBV20-1 and TRBJ2-6; D unresolved. The V gene lost 2 bases and the J gene lost 2 bases, with 13 bases spanning the gap. CDR1 DFQATT and CDR2 SNEGSKA come from the germline V gene (reference sequence). The CDR3 sequence is 16 residues long. In DNA, the CDR3 is TGCAGTGCTAGATTGTCCGGGCGGCCTGGGGCCAACGTCCTGACTTTC. Translation gives CSARLSGRPGANVLTF.

The chain employs TRBV20-1 and TRBJ2-7; D possibly corresponds to TRBD2 (5 bases). The length of the CDR3 is 12 residues. Trimming removed 6 bases at V and 7 bases at J, with 16 bases between. From germline, CDR1 is DFQATT and CDR2 SNEGSKA (reference sequence). The DNA for the CDR3 is TGCAGTGCATGGGAAGTCGGGGATGAGCAGTACTTC. Residues: CSAWEVGDEQYF.

This clonotype was recorded at least ten times. This chain connects TRBV4-2 to TRBJ2-7; no definite D call. The length of the CDR3 is 16 residues. From germline, CDR1 is LGHNA and CDR2 YNFKEQ. V was shortened by 0 bases and J by 0 bases, with 12 bases between the two germline ends. This CDR3 reads CASSQDLSSPSYEQYF. CDR3 DNA sequence: TGTGCCAGCAGCCAAGATTTGAGTAGCCCCTCCTACGAGCAGTACTTC.

This clonotype has a handful of counts. The V gene is TRBV2, the J gene TRBJ1-2; 8 bases align to TRBD1. The CDR3 is 16 residues long. Germline-derived CDR1 and CDR2 are SNHLY and FYNNEI. V lost 5 bases and J lost 8; bases outside the gene matches: 16. The CDR3: CASSYTRISGGDGYTF. Here the CDR3 DNA reads TGTGCCAGCAGTTATACCCGTATATCAGGGGGCGACGGCTACACCTTC.